What follows are 10 T cell receptor beta chains derived from one specimen sequenced in a study of T cell changes during pregnancy in multiple sclerosis. Repertoires were generated with immunoSEQ multiplex PCR, while TCRdb's copy carries only in-frame clones and drops some. Among 75,000 to 100,000 clones, 91% were seen once, and the ten largest hold approximately 1.7%. The material sequenced was peripheral blood, taken after pregnancy. The receptors here all came from a female donor in good health, enrolled as a control in a pregnancy study.

V gene TRBV28 combines with J gene TRBJ1-1; D remains unclear. Trimming left V 5 bases short and J 2 bases short, with 3 bases between. Germline loops: CDR1 MDHEN, CDR2 SYDVKM. This CDR3 comprises 11 residues. The CDR3 bases are TGTGCCAGCAGTACTAACACTGAAGCTTTCTTT. This codes for CASSTNTEAFF.

The rearrangement links TRBV28 to TRBJ1-3, with D maybe TRBD1 (5 bases). The germline gives CDR1 MDHEN, CDR2 SYDVKM. There are 13 residues in the CDR3. Trimming stripped 5 bases from V and 13 bases from J, with 18 bases between. The CDR3 nucleotides read TGTGCCAGCAGTGGGGGGATCTCACCTTCTATATATTTT. Translating gives CASSGGISPSIYF.

The rearrangement uses TRBV4-3 and TRBJ1-6; TRBD1 agrees at 7 bases. With V trimmed by 4 bases and J by 7 bases, 10 bases remained unmatched. CDR1 is LGHNA and CDR2 is YSLEER in the germline V gene. This CDR3 has 16 amino acids. DNA for the CDR3: TGCGCCAGCAGCCGGGGGACCGGGACAGAAAATTCACCCCTCCACTTT. Its translation is CASSRGTGTENSPLHF.

The rearrangement uses TRBV6-1 and TRBJ2-2; D is unresolved. CDR1 and CDR2 (germline): MNHNS, SASEGT. This CDR3 is built from 13 residues. V gave up 5 bases and J gave up 3 bases, with 7 bases separating them. The CDR3 is CASSPRDTGELFF. As DNA, the CDR3 is TGTGCCAGCAGTCCTCGGGACACCGGGGAGCTGTTTTTT.

The V gene is TRBV28, the J gene TRBJ2-2; 7 bases agree with TRBD2. V lost 4 bases, J lost 10 bases, and 6 bases stayed unmatched. CDR1 and CDR2 from the germline V gene are MDHEN and SYDVKM. The CDR3 consists of 13 residues. CDR3 nucleotide sequence: TGTGCCAGCAGTTCCCCGGGGGGAGAGGAGCTGTTTTTT. This translates into CASSSPGGEELFF.

V is TRBV11-2 and J is TRBJ2-7, with 12 bases fitting TRBD1. The CDR3 is made up of 17 amino acids. Trimming at V came to 1 base and at J to 3 bases, leaving 7 bases not matched to a gene. Germline V gene data show CDR1 as SGHAT and CDR2 as FQNNGV. CDR3 nucleotide sequence: TGTGCCAGCAGCTTAGTGGGACAGGGGGCGACAATCTACGAGCAGTACTTC. Translating gives CASSLVGQGATIYEQYF.

V is TRBV18 and J is TRBJ1-1, with 9 bases lining up with TRBD1. Trimming took 5 bases from V and 1 from J; bases not matched to a gene: 2. Germline V gene data show CDR1 as KGHSH and CDR2 as LQKENI. This CDR3 has 14 amino acids. CDR3: CASSATGGNTEAFF. The CDR3 DNA sequence: TGTGCCAGCTCAGCGACAGGGGGGAACACTGAAGCTTTCTTT.

The chain employs TRBV4-3 and TRBJ2-3, with D perhaps matching TRBD2 (6 bases). The V and J ends lost 3 bases and 8 bases respectively, with 18 bases between them. Germline-derived CDR1 and CDR2 are LGHNA and YSLEER. The CDR3 is made up of 15 amino acids. CDR3 amino acids: CASSQGGGLSGTQYF. The CDR3 nucleotides read TGCGCCAGCAGCCAGGGGGGAGGCCTCAGCGGTACGCAGTATTTT.

This clone was recorded once. This chain uses TRBV6-6 with TRBJ1-1; possibly TRBD1 for D (6 bases). CDR1 and CDR2 from the germline V gene are MNHNY and SVGAGI (reference sequence). The CDR3 totals 11 residues. Between the trimmed V and J ends, which lost 7 bases and 6 bases, there was a span of 9 bases. The CDR3 DNA is TGTGCCAGCACGACAGGCCCTGAAGCTTTCTTT. This sequence encodes CASTTGPEAFF.

V gene TRBV4-2 combines with J gene TRBJ2-5; the match to TRBD2 covers 15 bases. The ends lost 0 bases at V and 5 bases at J; junction bases unmatched: 7. Germline V gene sequence: CDR1 LGHNA, CDR2 YNFKEQ. The CDR3 is 18 amino acids. CDR3: CASSQDGGTSGGMETQYF. The CDR3, as DNA: TGTGCCAGCAGCCAAGACGGGGGGACTAGCGGGGGGATGGAGACCCAGTACTTC.